This is a list of T cell receptor beta chains from one sample in a study of blood T cell repertoires in COVID-19. Clones were sequenced by immunoSEQ multiplex PCR, and TCRdb holds only the in-frame ones, with some missing. The sample yields about 120,000 clones, around 76% seen once. Sequencing input: peripheral blood. All receptors come from a man between 65 and 85 years old with acute or convalescent COVID-19. CDR3s include the opening cysteine and the closing phenylalanine or tryptophan. A D gene is named only where the DNA matches it firmly. Expanded clones are given a class, and other clones once, few, many or no size at all.

D gene	V gene	clone size	J gene	CDR3 DNA	CDR3 protein
.	TRBV18	.	TRBJ2-3	TGTGCCAGCTCACTACTCAGCGAACCCCCAGATACGCAGTATTTT	CASSLLSEPPDTQYF
TRBD1	TRBV4-1	few	TRBJ1-3	TGCGCCAGCAGCCAAGGACAGGGTTCGAACACCATATATTTT	CASSQGQGSNTIYF
.	TRBV7-2	.	TRBJ2-3	TGTGCCAGCAGCTCACAGGGTTCAGATACGCAGTATTTT	CASSSQGSDTQYF
.	TRBV4-2	.	TRBJ1-3	TGTGCCAGCAGCCAAGTGGCCCCAGGGGATTCATTGACGGGAGGAAACACCATATATTTT	CASSQVAPGDSLTGGNTIYF
.	TRBV6-2/TRBV6-3	.	TRBJ1-2	TGTGCCAGCAGTCCCCGGACAGATAATGGCTACACCTTC	CASSPRTDNGYTF
TRBD1	TRBV7-2	.	TRBJ2-5	TGTGCCAGCAGCCCCGACAGGGCTCAAGAGACCCAGTACTTC	CASSPDRAQETQYF
TRBD1	TRBV5-1	.	TRBJ2-5	TGCGCCAGCACCCCCGGACAGGGTCTGGAGACCCAGTACTTC	CASTPGQGLETQYF
.	TRBV21-1	.	TRBJ2-7	TGTGCCAGCAGCAATAGGAGGGGGCCAGAGCAGTACTTC	CASSNRRGPEQYF
.	TRBV3-1/TRBV3-2	.	TRBJ1-4	TGTGCCAGCAGCAGCGGGGGACGCTGGGTTGAAAAACTGTTTTTT	CASSSGGRWVEKLFF
.	TRBV18	few	TRBJ1-2	TGTGCCAGCTCACCCCAGGACAGATATGGCTACACCTTC	CASSPQDRYGYTF
TRBD2	TRBV6-4	.	TRBJ2-1	TGTGCCAGCAGTAGCGGGGGCCTCTCCTACAATGAGCAGTTCTTC	CASSSGGLSYNEQFF
TRBD1	TRBV5-5	.	TRBJ2-7	TGTGCCAGCAGCGTGACCGGGACAGGGGTGTACGAGCAGTACTTC	CASSVTGTGVYEQYF
.	TRBV10-3	.	TRBJ1-2	TGTGCCACCCTCCGGGACACTAACTATGGCTACACCTTC	CATLRDTNYGYTF
.	TRBV12-3/TRBV12-4	.	TRBJ2-5	TGTGCCAGCAGAGCACAGGCGGAGGGGACCCAGTACTTC	CASRAQAEGTQYF
.	TRBV14	.	TRBJ2-3	TGTGCCAGCAGCCCGTACACAGATACGCAGTATTTT	CASSPYTDTQYF
TRBD1	TRBV4-2	.	TRBJ2-3	TGTGCCAGCAGCCAAGGCCAGGGGGCGAATCGAGATACGCAGTATTTT	CASSQGQGANRDTQYF
.	TRBV21-1	.	TRBJ2-4	TGTGCCAGCAGCCCGGTCGGGGTTGCGGGGGGGAAAAACATTCAGTACTTC	CASSPVGVAGGKNIQYF
.	TRBV3-1/TRBV3-2	.	TRBJ1-3	TGTGCCAGCAGCCCCCGGGACAACTCTGGAAACACCATATATTTT	CASSPRDNSGNTIYF
.	TRBV19	few	TRBJ1-3	TGTGCCAGTAGTGTTATCTCTGGAAACACCATATATTTT	CASSVISGNTIYF
TRBD1	TRBV11-2	once	TRBJ1-6	TGTGCCAGCAGCTCCCTCCGGGACAGCAATTCACCCCTCCACTTT	CASSSLRDSNSPLHF
TRBD1	TRBV6-2/TRBV6-3	.	TRBJ1-5	TGTGCCAGCAGCCTCAATGACAGGGATCATCAGCCCCAGCATTTT	CASSLNDRDHQPQHF
TRBD1	TRBV7-9	.	TRBJ1-3	TGTGCCAGCAGCCCCTGGGACAGCACTTACTCTGGAAACACCATATATTTT	CASSPWDSTYSGNTIYF